This T cell receptor (beta chain) comes out of a study of blood T cell repertoires in COVID-19. There are 14 residues in the CDR3. The germline V gene has CDR1 LGHNA and CDR2 YNFKEQ. The junction had 3 bases not matched to a gene; V was cut back by 4 bases and J by 7 bases. Only in-frame clones appear in the TCRdb table, and some are missing; sequencing was by immunoSEQ multiplex PCR. The sample lists 90,000 or so clones, approximately 86% occurring once. The chain combines TRBV4-2 with TRBJ1-4, with 10 nucleotides matching TRBD1. The sequenced sample was peripheral blood. This clonotype was obtained from an elderly man with active or convalescent COVID-19. CDR3: CASSPRDRGEKLFF. CDR3 nucleotides: TGTGCCAGCAGCCCCCGGGACAGGGGTGAAAAACTGTTTTTT.